The text below deals with one T cell receptor beta chain. This clonotype has a handful of counts. Its antigen remains unidentified. Base qualities are not provided; no much larger clone lies one nucleotide away. This sample stems from a study of early T cells in non-severe SARS-CoV-2 infection (dated by TCRdb to 2020 to 2022). For context, the study as a whole: Bulk RNA from unsorted whole blood was used for TCR sequencing, so alpha and beta chains could not be paired. Overall results and qualifications from the work: VDJdb matching was skewed toward anti-spike CD8 responses and likely underestimated virus-specific expansions, missing private and CD4 specificities.

A case-control design nested within a healthcare worker cohort in London, UK, was used, with weekly nasopharyngeal swab PCR tests and blood sampling performed. Healthcare workers were enrolled in the week of the UK lockdown, from 23 to 31 March 2020, and were followed every week for up to about 15 weeks. The method behind the library was 5' RACE. The data were produced on a NextSeq 500. To correct for sequencing error and PCR bias, the TCR library protocol tagged individual cDNA molecules with unique molecular identifiers. TCR alpha and beta chains were both sequenced, and the abundances of alpha and beta sequences in each sample were closely correlated with each other. As for the original processing: V gene, J gene and CDR3 annotation of TCR sequences was performed with Decombinator V4. TCRs were defined as expanded if a significant change between any two time points was detected under a Poisson model with p below 0.0001. TCR abundances were normalised to the total number of TCRs sequenced in each sample and reported as counts per million. MAIT TCRs were defined by TRAV1-2 paired with TRAJ12, TRAJ20 or TRAJ33, and iNKT TCRs by TRAV10 paired with TRAJ18. VDJdb, accessed 1 November 2021, was searched for CMV, EBV and SARS-CoV-2 annotated TCRs, excluding TCRs annotated for multiple antigens. TCRdb ran its own pipeline on the public reads, namely fastp trimming at Q25 and MiXCR clone calling, and kept in-frame beta chains. Every distinct CDR3 protein forms one entry, paired with its most common genes and DNA. The V and J calls were not made by the authors but by TCRdb's processing. The sample table holds some 45,000 distinct CDR3 sequences, of which about 5.9% were seen once. The ten largest clones capture around 8% of the sample.

The CDR3 sequence holds 14 residues, the cysteine and phenylalanine included. CDR3 DNA only is kept here, 42 bases in frame from base 1. V loses 4 bases of germline sequence and J loses 6 bases, and the interval between the two ends is 15 bases. CDR1 and CDR2 (SGHNT, YYREEE) derive from the germline V gene (reference sequence). The sequence was obtained from an adult who was a healthcare worker with PCR-confirmed SARS-CoV-2 infection or an uninfected control (not recorded which). The source was whole blood, collected at baseline. The receptor chain draws on TRBV5-4 and TRBJ2-3; no D gene call is confident. The CDR3 protein sequence reads: CASSHDSHRDTQYF. The base sequence is TGTGCCAGCAGCCATGACTCGCATCGGGATACGCAGTATTTT. The full variable domain, with segments outside the CDR3 supplied by the reference TRBV5-4 and TRBJ2-3 proteins, appears as ETGVTQSPTHLIKTRGQQVTLRCSSQSGHNTVSWYQQALGQGPQFIFQYYREEENGRGNFPPRFSGLQFPNYSSELNVNALELDDSALYLCASSHDSHRDTQYFGPGTRLTVL.